These 16 T cell receptor beta chains were all obtained from the same sample, sequenced in a study of lymphopenia after photon versus proton radiotherapy. Sequenced by immunoSEQ multiplex PCR; TCRdb stores in-frame clones only, minus some. This table holds about 30,000 clones, more than 75% found once. The sample was peripheral blood, taken from a patient treated with proton-based radiotherapy. The receptors were sampled from a woman aged 60 to 75 with cholangiocarcinoma. Some clones in this sample may be carry-over from other donors' samples.

The chain uses TRBV7-8 and TRBJ2-3; TRBD2 is a possible D gene (6 bases). The CDR3 contains 15 residues. The germline V and J ends were trimmed by 5 bases and 4 bases, with 16 bases remaining between them. Looked up from germline, CDR1 is SGHVS and CDR2 is FQNEAQ. CDR3 residues: CASSPPRAGSDTQYF. The DNA for the CDR3 is TGTGCCAGCAGCCCTCCCCGGGCGGGGTCAGATACGCAGTATTTT.

This chain links TRBV19 with TRBJ1-1; the D is unclear. The V gene's germline CDR1 is LNHDA and CDR2 SQIVND (reference sequence). Trimming took 1 base from V and 0 from J, leaving 9 bases between them. CDR3 length: 15 amino acids. The CDR3 loop reads CASSIAHRLNTEAFF. The DNA for the CDR3 is TGTGCCAGTAGTATAGCCCACAGACTGAACACTGAAGCTTTCTTT.

The rearrangement uses TRBV5-1 and TRBJ1-4; 7 positions agree with TRBD1. Germline CDR1 reads SGHRS; CDR2 reads YFSETQ. Unmatched junction bases numbered 14, after V lost 4 bases and J lost 8 bases. The CDR3 consists of 16 residues. This chain's CDR3 is CASSPNRQGGDEKLFF. The CDR3 region has the DNA TGCGCCAGCAGCCCCAACCGACAGGGAGGGGACGAAAAACTGTTTTTT.

The rearrangement joins TRBV4-1 to TRBJ2-7; D could derive from TRBD1 or TRBD2 (6 bases each). Trimming left V 2 bases short and J 2 bases short, with 13 bases between. CDR1 and CDR2 from the germline V gene are MGHRA and YSYEKL. There are 15 residues in the CDR3. The CDR3 sequence is CASSQSRGVAYEQYF. The CDR3 DNA reads TGCGCCAGCAGCCAATCAAGGGGGGTCGCCTACGAGCAGTACTTC.

V and J are TRBV10-2 and TRBJ2-7; the match to TRBD2 covers 9 bases. The CDR3 consists of 13 residues. Germline lookup yields CDR1 WSHSY and CDR2 SAAADI. With 7 bases clipped from V and 2 bases from J, the junction kept 3 bases outside the gene matches. CDR3 residues: CASIGTSPYEQYF. DNA for the CDR3: TGCGCCAGCATCGGGACTAGCCCCTACGAGCAGTACTTC.

The chain recombines TRBV7-8 with TRBJ2-7; 9 nucleotides agree with TRBD1. The CDR3 loop spans 14 amino acids. The ends lost 4 bases at V and 4 bases at J; junction bases unmatched: 5. The germline V gene has CDR1 SGHVS and CDR2 FQNEAQ. CDR3 sequence reads: CASSSDRGSYEQYF. The CDR3 DNA is TGTGCCAGCAGCTCGGACAGGGGTTCGTACGAGCAGTACTTC.

This clone was observed a single time. V gene TRBV29-1 combines with J gene TRBJ2-5; 12 bases fit TRBD2. J was trimmed by 10 bases and V by 0 bases; bases with no gene match: 9. This CDR3 is 15 amino acids long. CDR1 and CDR2 from the germline V gene are SQVTM and ANQGSEA. The CDR3 DNA is TGCAGCGTTGAAGAAAGGACACTAGCGGGAGGAATCCAGTACTTC. It specifies CSVEERTLAGGIQYF. The whole variable domain, filled in from reference TRBV29-1 and TRBJ2-5, reads SAVISQKPSRDICQRGTSLTIQCQVDSQVTMMFWYRQQPGQSLTLIATANQGSEATYESGFVIDKFPISRPNLTFSTLTVSNMSPEDSSIYLCSVEERTLAGGIQYFGPGTRLLVL.

The genes are TRBV6-1 and TRBJ1-5; D ambiguous. Germline CDR1 reads MNHNS; CDR2 reads SASEGT. The CDR3 extends over 12 amino acids. The V end was cut by 6 bases, the J end by 8 bases, with 11 bases between. CDR3 sequence reads: CASSPRVKPQHF. For the CDR3, the DNA is TGTGCCAGCAGCCCCCGGGTCAAGCCCCAGCATTTT.

This chain links TRBV30 with TRBJ2-7, with D perhaps TRBD1 (5 bases). Trimming took 0 bases from V and 5 from J, leaving 5 bases between them. CDR3 length: 11 amino acids. Per germline, CDR1 GTSNPN and CDR2 SVGIG (reference sequence). CDR3 loop: CAWSVRDEQYF. In DNA form, the CDR3 reads TGTGCCTGGAGTGTCAGGGACGAGCAGTACTTC.

CDR3 loop: CASSSLGGGLQETQYF. Written as DNA, the CDR3 is TGTGCCAGCAGCTCCTTGGGGGGGGGCCTACAAGAGACCCAGTACTTC. The genes are TRBV11-2 and TRBJ2-5; tentative D call: TRBD2 (7 bases). Trimming took 4 bases from V and 2 from J, leaving 17 bases between them. The CDR3 has 16 residues. Germline values: CDR1 SGHAT, CDR2 FQNNGV.

The chain combines TRBV7-2 with TRBJ2-5; 7 nucleotides agree with TRBD2. Trimming took 5 bases from V and 1 from J; bases not matched to a gene: 7. This CDR3 is 15 amino acids long. Germline V gives CDR1 SGHTA, CDR2 FQGNSA. CDR3 DNA sequence: TGTGCCAGCAGCCCAAACGGGGGGATCCAAGAGACCCAGTACTTC. Its translation: CASSPNGGIQETQYF.

The V and J genes are TRBV5-1 and TRBJ2-2, with D tentatively TRBD1 (5 bases). With 1 base removed from V and 4 bases from J, the gap between germline ends came to 11 bases. CDR1 and CDR2 (germline): SGHRS, YFSETQ. This CDR3 spans 15 amino acids. The CDR3 reads CASSLLGDLTGELFF. The CDR3 DNA is TGCGCCAGCAGCTTGCTAGGGGATCTCACCGGGGAGCTGTTTTTT.

J is TRBJ1-3 and V is TRBV29-1, with D perhaps matching TRBD1 (5 bases). Trimming shortened V by 4 bases and J by 8 bases, and 18 bases separated the two germline ends. CDR1 is SQVTM and CDR2 is ANQGSEA in the germline V gene. The CDR3 is 14 amino acids. For the CDR3, the DNA is TGCAGCGTTGTCCAAGGGGCGGAAGGGGACACCATATATTTT. Protein sequence: CSVVQGAEGDTIYF.

This chain joins TRBV7-9 and TRBJ2-7; D gene unclear. V was trimmed by 5 bases and J by 6 bases, leaving 11 bases between them. This CDR3 has 12 residues. CDR1 is SEHNR, CDR2 FQNEAQ, per germline (reference sequence). CDR3 DNA: TGTGCCAGCAGCCACCCGCGAGGCGAGCAGTACTTC. This codes for CASSHPRGEQYF.

The DNA for the CDR3 is TGCGCCAGCAGCTTGGAGGGTTATGGCTACACCTTC. Amino acids: CASSLEGYGYTF. The chain employs TRBV5-1 and TRBJ1-2; unclear D gene. This CDR3 has 12 amino acids. Per the germline V gene, CDR1 is SGHRS and CDR2 is YFSETQ. V gave up 0 bases and J gave up 5 bases, with 5 bases separating them.

The chain links TRBV4-3 to TRBJ2-1; maybe TRBD1 (5 bases). The CDR3 loop spans 17 amino acids. V dropped 0 bases and J dropped 5 bases, with 17 bases sitting between them. Germline V gene data show CDR1 as LGHNA and CDR2 as YSLEER. The CDR3 sequence: CASSQDLTKQGNNEQFF. DNA for the CDR3: TGCGCCAGCAGCCAAGATCTAACGAAGCAGGGCAACAATGAGCAGTTCTTC.